This T cell receptor (beta chain) was sequenced for a study of blood T cell repertoires in COVID-19 (dated by TCRdb to about 2020). Broadly, across the study: Samples covering the acute and convalescent phases of COVID-19 were provided by collaborators in the United States, Italy and Spain. The material from the prospective study consisted of cDNA or gDNA derived from T cells, B-cell-depleted T cells, or PBMCs. The dataset comprised deeply sampled blood TCRbeta repertoires from subjects exposed to, actively infected with, or recovered from COVID-19. The repertoires were released in a freely available public database meant as a resource for research on the immune response to SARS-CoV-2. Samples came from the ongoing ImmuneRACE study (first 160 participants) plus 1,254 subjects from 6 global collaborators. The sample metadata nearly always contained a de-identified subject ID, COVID-19 status, age in years and sex. Where HLA class I and class II types were available, the types were taken from metadata supplied by the sample provider, not from assay-based typing.

TCRbeta CDR3 regions were amplified from genomic DNA by means of the immunoSEQ Assay, a bias-controlled multiplex PCR. Processing in the source paper ran as follows. Nucleated cell counts per sample were estimated from amplification of reference gene primers within the assay. Sequence reads were collapsed and filtered to measure the absolute abundance of every unique TCRbeta CDR3 rearrangement. For each sample, productive Simpson clonality was calculated by taking the square root of Simpson's diversity index across productive rearrangements. TCRdb mirrors the immuneACCESS table, restricted to in-frame sequences. Some clones are absent from its copies; in checked studies, under half trace to an unresolved V gene, and the reason for the others is unknown. V, J and clone size reflect that table, while D and trimming were determined from the DNA. In all, the sample holds around 280,000 clones, and about 90% of those were seen once. Around 1.7% of the sample comes from the top ten.

As for this clone: Its antigen remains undetermined. Base quality data are lacking; no much larger clone is found one base away.

Participants in the prospective study were aged about 18 to 90 years, lived in 20 to 30 United States geographic areas, and enrolled through a virtual design. To assign participants to cohorts, the prospective study relied on clinical history that participants themselves reported in a screening survey and a study questionnaire. In the prospective study, whole blood, serum and a nasopharyngeal or oropharyngeal swab were collected from each participant by mobile phlebotomists. Additional blood draws and questionnaires over an approximately two-month period could optionally be provided by prospective study participants. Prospective study blood samples were shipped either frozen or at room temperature before DNA extraction. Including the terminal cysteine and phenylalanine, the CDR3 comprises 14 residues. Here the CDR3 DNA is all that survives: 42 bases in frame from base 1. Reading the germline V gene (reference sequence) gives CDR1 GTSNPN and CDR2 SVGIG. The V end loses 3 bases and the J end loses 0 bases, and a stretch of 6 bases separates them.

Findings and caveats that apply to the study as a whole: Clinical and demographic metadata were provided uncurated, with the amount varying by source and participant.

The sequenced sample consisted of PBMCs or T cells enriched from blood (not recorded which). The TCR sequence derives from a woman between 18 and 29 years old with acute COVID-19. This sequence uses TRBV30 and TRBJ2-6; the D segment cannot be called with confidence. The CDR3 sequence is CAWRALSGANVLTF. DNA sequence: TGTGCCTGGAGGGCCCTCTCTGGGGCCAACGTCCTGACTTTC.